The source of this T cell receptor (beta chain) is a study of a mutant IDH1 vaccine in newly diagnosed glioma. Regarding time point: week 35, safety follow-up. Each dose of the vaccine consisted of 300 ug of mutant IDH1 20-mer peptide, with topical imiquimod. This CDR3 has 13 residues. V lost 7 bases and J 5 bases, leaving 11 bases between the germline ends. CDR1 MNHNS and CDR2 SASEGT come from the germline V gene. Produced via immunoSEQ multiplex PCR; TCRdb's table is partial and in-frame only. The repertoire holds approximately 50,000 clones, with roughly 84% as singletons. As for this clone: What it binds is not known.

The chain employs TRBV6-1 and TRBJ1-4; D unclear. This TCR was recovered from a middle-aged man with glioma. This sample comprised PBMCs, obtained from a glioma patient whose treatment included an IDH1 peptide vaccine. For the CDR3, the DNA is TGTGCCAGCATGGTCTCCGCGAATGAAAAACTGTTTTTT. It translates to CASMVSANEKLFF.